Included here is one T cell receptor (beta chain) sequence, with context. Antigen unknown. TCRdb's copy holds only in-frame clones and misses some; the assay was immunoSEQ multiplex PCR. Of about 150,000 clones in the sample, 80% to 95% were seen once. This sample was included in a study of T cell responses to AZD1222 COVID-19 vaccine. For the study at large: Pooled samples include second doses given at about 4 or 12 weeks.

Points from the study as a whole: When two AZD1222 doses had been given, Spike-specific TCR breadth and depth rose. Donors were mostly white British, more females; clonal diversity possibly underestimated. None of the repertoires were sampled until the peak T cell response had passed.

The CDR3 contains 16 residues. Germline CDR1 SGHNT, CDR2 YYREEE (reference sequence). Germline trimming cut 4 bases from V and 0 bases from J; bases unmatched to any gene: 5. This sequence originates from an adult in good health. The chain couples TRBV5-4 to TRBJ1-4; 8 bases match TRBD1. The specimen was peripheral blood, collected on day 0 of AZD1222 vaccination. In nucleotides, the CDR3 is TGTGCCAGCAGCACAAGACAGGGGACAACTAATGAAAAACTGTTTTTT. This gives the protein CASSTRQGTTNEKLFF. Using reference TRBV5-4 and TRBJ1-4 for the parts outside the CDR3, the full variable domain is ETGVTQSPTHLIKTRGQQVTLRCSSQSGHNTVSWYQQALGQGPQFIFQYYREEENGRGNFPPRFSGLQFPNYSSELNVNALELDDSALYLCASSTRQGTTNEKLFFGSGTQLSVL.